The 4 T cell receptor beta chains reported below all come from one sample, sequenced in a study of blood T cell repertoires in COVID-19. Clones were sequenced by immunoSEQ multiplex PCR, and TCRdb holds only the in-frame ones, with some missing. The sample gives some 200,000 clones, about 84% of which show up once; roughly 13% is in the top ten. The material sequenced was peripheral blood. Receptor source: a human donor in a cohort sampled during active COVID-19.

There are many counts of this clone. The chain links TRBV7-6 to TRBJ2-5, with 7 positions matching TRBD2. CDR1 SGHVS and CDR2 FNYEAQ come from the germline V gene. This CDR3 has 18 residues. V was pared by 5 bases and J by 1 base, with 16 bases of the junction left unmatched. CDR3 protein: CASSRQPLAAGTQETQYF. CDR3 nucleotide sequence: TGTGCCAGCAGCCGACAACCTCTAGCGGCGGGGACCCAAGAGACCCAGTACTTC.

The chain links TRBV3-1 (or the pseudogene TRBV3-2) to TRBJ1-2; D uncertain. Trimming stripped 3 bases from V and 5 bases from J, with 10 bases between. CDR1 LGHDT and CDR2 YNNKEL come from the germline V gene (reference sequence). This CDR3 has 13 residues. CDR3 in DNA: TGTGCCAGCAGCCAGAGGTCGGAATATGGCTACACCTTC. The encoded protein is CASSQRSEYGYTF.

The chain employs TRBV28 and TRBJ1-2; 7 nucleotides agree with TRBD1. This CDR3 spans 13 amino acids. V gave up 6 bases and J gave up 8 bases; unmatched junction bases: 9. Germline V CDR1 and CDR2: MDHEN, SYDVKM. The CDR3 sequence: CASRLGGEAGYTF. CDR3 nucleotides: TGTGCCAGCAGGTTAGGGGGCGAGGCGGGCTACACCTTC.

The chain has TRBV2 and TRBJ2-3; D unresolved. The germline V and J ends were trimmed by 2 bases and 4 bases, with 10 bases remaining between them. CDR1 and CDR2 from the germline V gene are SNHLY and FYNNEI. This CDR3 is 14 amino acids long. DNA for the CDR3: TGTGCCAGCAGTGAACTTGCGGCCCCAGATACGCAGTATTTT. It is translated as CASSELAAPDTQYF.